Each of the 9 T cell receptor beta chains below was sequenced from the same sample in a study of radiotherapy plus CTLA-4 blockade in lung cancer. Produced via immunoSEQ multiplex PCR; TCRdb's table is partial and in-frame only. The data contain 40,000 to 60,000 clones, roughly 90% of them singletons. The sequencing used peripheral blood, collected from a patient treated with radiotherapy plus ipilimumab. These receptors were obtained from a human donor with non-small cell lung cancer that progressed on radiotherapy plus ipilimumab. Some clones in this sample may be carry-over from other donors' samples.

The V call is TRBV6-1, the J call TRBJ1-5, with TRBD1 as a possible D gene (6 bases). CDR3 length: 12 residues. Trimming left V 10 bases short and J 3 bases short, with 10 bases between. Germline assignment: CDR1 MNHNS and CDR2 SASEGT. CDR3 region: CANGQHNQPQHF. The CDR3 DNA reads as TGTGCCAACGGACAGCACAATCAGCCCCAGCATTTT.

The V gene is TRBV6-5, the J gene TRBJ2-7; D not resolved. V lost 2 bases and J 6 bases, leaving 5 bases between the germline ends. Germline V CDR1 and CDR2: MNHEY, SVGAGI. The CDR3 contains 11 residues. DNA for the CDR3: TGTGCCAGCAGTTACGGCTCCGAGCAGTACTTC. Translating gives CASSYGSEQYF.

This clone was recorded a few times. The chain combines TRBV30 with TRBJ1-1, with 8 positions matching TRBD1. The CDR3 totals 14 residues. Unmatched junction bases numbered 8, after V lost 4 bases and J lost 4 bases. CDR1 and CDR2 (germline): GTSNPN, SVGIG (reference sequence). The DNA for the CDR3 is TGTGCCTGGACCACCGGACAGGGAGGCACTGAAGCTTTCTTT. Translation: CAWTTGQGGTEAFF.

The chain joins TRBV11-2 to TRBJ2-3; the D gene is possibly TRBD2 (7 bases). Germline values: CDR1 SGHAT, CDR2 FQNNGV. Trimming took off 5 bases at V and 6 bases at J, with 30 bases between the two ends. This CDR3 comprises 19 residues. CDR3 residues: CASSQALVGGRLRGDTQYF. The CDR3 DNA is TGTGCCAGCAGCCAAGCGTTGGTGGGCGGGAGATTGAGGGGGGATACGCAGTATTTT. The full variable domain, completed using reference TRBV11-2 and TRBJ2-3, is EAGVAQSPRYKIIEKRQSVAFWCNPISGHATLYWYQQILGQGPKLLIQFQNNGVVDDSQLPKDRFSAERLKGVDSTLKIQPAKLEDSAVYLCASSQALVGGRLRGDTQYFGPGTRLTVL.

A single count supports this clone. V gene TRBV6-4 combines with J gene TRBJ2-3, with 7 bases matching TRBD2. CDR1 is MRHNA and CDR2 is SNTAGT in the germline V gene. J was trimmed by 3 bases and V by 1 base; bases with no gene match: 4. The CDR3 runs to 15 residues. The CDR3 protein is CASSDFGRITDTQYF. CDR3 in DNA: TGTGCCAGCAGTGACTTCGGGAGGATTACAGATACGCAGTATTTT.

CDR3 sequence reads: CASSFPDRVNEQYF. The CDR3, as DNA: TGTGCCAGCAGCTTCCCTGACAGGGTAAACGAGCAGTACTTC. The V call is TRBV7-9, the J call TRBJ2-7; TRBD1 matches at 7 bases. CDR3 length equals 14 residues. Trimming took 3 bases from V and 5 from J; bases not matched to a gene: 7. Germline CDR1 is SEHNR and CDR2 is FQNEAQ (reference sequence). The full variable domain, in which reference TRBV7-9 and TRBJ2-7 provide the parts outside the CDR3, is DTGVSQNPRHKITKRGQNVTFRCDPISEHNRLYWYRQTLGQGPEFLTYFQNEAQLEKSRLLSDRFSAERPKGSFSTLEIQRTEQGDSAMYLCASSFPDRVNEQYFGPGTRLTVT.

This clone appeared a few times. Here the CDR3 DNA reads TGTGCCAGCAGCGTTACTAGCACAGATACGCAGTATTTT. Encoded protein: CASSVTSTDTQYF. The rearrangement links TRBV5-4 to TRBJ2-3; the D is unclear. The CDR3 spans 13 residues. V dropped 4 bases and J dropped 0 bases, with 6 bases sitting between them. The germline V gene encodes CDR1 SGHNT and CDR2 YYREEE (reference sequence).

The chain couples TRBV5-1 to TRBJ1-1; 7 nucleotides line up with TRBD1. The CDR3 has 13 residues. CDR1 is SGHRS and CDR2 is YFSETQ in the germline V gene. The ends lost 4 bases at V and 5 bases at J; junction bases unmatched: 5. The CDR3 loop is CASSKGQSTEAFF. The CDR3 DNA sequence: TGCGCCAGCAGCAAGGGACAGTCAACTGAAGCTTTCTTT.

The V and J genes are TRBV29-1 and TRBJ2-2; 10 bases line up with TRBD2. This CDR3 contains 17 residues. In germline, CDR1 is SQVTM, CDR2 ANQGSEA. With 6 bases clipped from V and 1 base from J, the junction kept 11 bases outside the gene matches. This CDR3 reads CSVSGLAGVGNTGELFF. CDR3 nucleotide sequence: TGCAGCGTAAGCGGGCTAGCGGGAGTCGGGAACACCGGGGAGCTGTTTTTT.